The 5 T cell receptor beta chains below all came from one sample that was sequenced in a study of T cell responses to AZD1222 COVID-19 vaccine. Sequencing was performed with immunoSEQ multiplex PCR; in TCRdb, only in-frame clones are kept and a portion is missing. The sample shows over 75,000 clones, 90% of them seen only once. Sequencing used peripheral blood, obtained on day 0 of AZD1222 vaccination. Receptors originate from an adult in good health.

V gene TRBV6-5 combines with J gene TRBJ1-1; 7 nucleotides match TRBD1. CDR1 and CDR2 from the germline V gene are MNHEY and SVGAGI. This CDR3 contains 14 residues. V was clipped by 6 bases and J by 2 bases; unmatched bases: 6. The CDR3 loop is CASSPDRFNTEAFF. The DNA for the CDR3 is TGTGCCAGCAGCCCGGACAGGTTCAACACTGAAGCTTTCTTT.

The rearrangement links TRBV19 to TRBJ2-6; D unclear. Trimming took 2 bases from V and 4 from J, leaving 18 bases between them. Germline CDR1 is LNHDA and CDR2 is SQIVND (reference sequence). CDR3 length: 18 amino acids. The CDR3 DNA reads as TGTGCCAGTAGTATAATTGGCCAGGCCGAGAGGGGGGCCAACGTCCTGACTTTC. Its protein product is CASSIIGQAERGANVLTF.

This rearrangement joins TRBV25-1 to TRBJ1-6; possible D gene TRBD1, 5 bases. This CDR3 has 17 residues. The V end lost 3 bases, the J end lost 5 bases, and 17 bases lay between the germline ends. Germline-derived CDR1 and CDR2 are MGHDK and SYGVNS. Written as DNA, the CDR3 is TGTGCCAGCAGTGACTTACGGGGGGGACCCCATAATTCACCCCTCCACTTT. Translating gives CASSDLRGGPHNSPLHF.

This chain uses TRBV28 with TRBJ1-5, with D unclear. The CDR3 is 15 amino acids. CDR1 MDHEN and CDR2 SYDVKM come from the germline V gene. Trimming removed 5 bases from V and 1 base from J, with 12 bases in between. The CDR3 DNA reads TGTGCCAGCAGTCTTATGCAAGGGAGCAATCAGCCCCAGCATTTT. Its translation: CASSLMQGSNQPQHF. The whole variable domain, remainder taken from reference TRBV28 and TRBJ1-5, is DVKVTQSSRYLVKRTGEKVFLECVQDMDHENMFWYRQDPGLGLRLIYFSYDVKMKEKGDIPEGYSVSREKKERFSLILESASTNQTSMYLCASSLMQGSNQPQHFGDGTRLSIL.

This sequence joins TRBV6-5 and TRBJ1-1; no reliable D call. The CDR3 is 13 amino acids. Deletions cut 2 bases from V and 1 base from J, with 5 bases between. The germline gives CDR1 MNHEY, CDR2 SVGAGI. CDR3 nucleotides: TGTGCCAGCAGTTACGACGGGAACACTGAAGCTTTCTTT. Translation gives CASSYDGNTEAFF.